Listed below are T cell receptor beta chains from one sample, sequenced in a study of blood T cell repertoires in COVID-19. Here immunoSEQ multiplex PCR was the method, and the copy in TCRdb shows in-frame clones only, minus some. This sample carries 120,000 or so clones, 70% to 80% of them seen once, and the ten largest clones take 25%. Sequencing was carried out using peripheral blood. These TCRs come from a human donor in a cohort sampled during active COVID-19. CDR3s include the opening cysteine and the closing phenylalanine or tryptophan.

j_call cdr3_length v_call cdr3_aa
TRBJ1-6 14 TRBV6-6 CASSYRGQVSPLHF
TRBJ2-2 16 TRBV6-6 CASSYQGNLNTGELFF
TRBJ2-2 18 TRBV18 CASSLRRERDSNTGELFF
TRBJ1-5 17 TRBV30 CAWSAPGDFGRDQPQHF
TRBJ1-4 18 TRBV4-3 CASSQDPGLRGHGEKLFF
TRBJ1-1 15 TRBV18 CASSLRQGVKTEAFF
TRBJ2-2 14 TRBV6-4 CASDRTGSTGELFF
TRBJ2-3 13 TRBV10-2 CASSELGGVTQYF
TRBJ1-2 14 TRBV7-3 CASSLTGTTGGYTF
TRBJ2-5 14 TRBV28 CASSLQGAKETQYF
TRBJ2-5 14 TRBV28 CASSNTRGEETQYF
TRBJ2-5 11 TRBV14 CASSQTRTQYF
TRBJ2-2 16 TRBV7-9 CASIRASGVNTGELFF
TRBJ2-7 15 TRBV28 CASSFFGRSPYEQYF
TRBJ2-7 16 TRBV4-2 CASSQGPGLNTYEQYF
TRBJ1-1 12 TRBV4-2 CASSQSGTEAFF
TRBJ2-2 17 TRBV27 CASSLSASGANTGELFF
TRBJ1-2 14 TRBV5-4 CASSFLTGPYGYTF
TRBJ1-6 13 TRBV10-3 CATTGTENSPLHF
TRBJ2-2 14 TRBV7-2 CASSLPSVAGELFF
TRBJ1-6 14 TRBV6-4 CASSQTAGGSPLHF
TRBJ1-5 13 TRBV5-8 CASSGGRGQPQHF
TRBJ2-2 16 TRBV7-8 CASSNRLAGYTGELFF
TRBJ2-7 13 TRBV12-3/TRBV12-4 CASAWTGFHEQYF
TRBJ1-1 12 TRBV7-9 CPGTVFNTEAFF
TRBJ1-4 13 TRBV30 CAWTPLLNEKLFF
TRBJ1-1 12 TRBV29-1 CSVQRQGAEAFF
TRBJ1-3 11 TRBV19 CASSIGRDRAF
TRBJ1-2 17 TRBV5-4 CASSSNLQGARNYGYTF
TRBJ1-3 14 TRBV7-9 CASSSADGRNTIYF
TRBJ2-1 14 TRBV18 CASSQKRGAGEQFF
TRBJ1-1 15 TRBV30 CAWSVGDTVNAEAFF
TRBJ2-5 12 TRBV30 CAWSVREETQYF
TRBJ2-3 14 TRBV2 CASSEASGTDTQYF
TRBJ2-5 16 TRBV11-2 CASSFTSGRARETQYF
TRBJ2-7 13 TRBV5-5 CASSFDRGYEQYF
TRBJ1-5 15 TRBV19 CASSKGDRVNQPQHF
TRBJ2-7 15 TRBV28 CASSQVGLIAYEQYF
TRBJ2-5 18 TRBV15 CATSRTSGSLTGQETQYF
TRBJ2-1 13 TRBV5-8 CASSLEGGGEQFF
TRBJ1-1 12 TRBV7-9 CASSTSRTEAFF
TRBJ2-7 17 TRBV5-1 CASSLVFPGATSYEQYF
TRBJ2-1 16 TRBV7-6 CASSLVAGPLVNEQFF
TRBJ1-3 15 TRBV7-2 CASSSSSGQGNTIYF
TRBJ1-1 14 TRBV7-9 CASSSPGHPLRAFF
TRBJ2-7 13 TRBV25-1 CASRSRVSHEQYF
TRBJ1-5 15 TRBV6-5 CASDRFRGFNQPQHF
TRBJ2-3 18 TRBV3-1/TRBV3-2 CASSQSYTSGGRADTQYF